This note documents a single T cell receptor beta chain sequence. Its cognate antigen is unknown. Losses at the gene ends were 5 bases for V and 4 bases for J; bases not matched to a gene: 12. Per the germline V gene, CDR1 is SGHTA and CDR2 is FQGNSA. This CDR3 spans 16 amino acids. Repertoires were generated with immunoSEQ multiplex PCR, while TCRdb's copy carries only in-frame clones and drops some. The data show about 96,000 clones, about 93% seen once. The data are from a study of PD-1 blockade in classical Hodgkin lymphoma. The time point denotes: cycle 4 day 1 (C4D1), after less than seven weeks of nivolumab. Relapse after autologous stem cell transplantation occurred in every patient, and brentuximab vedotin exposure varied. Findings and limits, study-wide: No one has yet defined what causes the repertoire differences, which may be disease activity or prior therapy. Reports indicated that newly diagnosed patients had lower baseline TCR diversity than healthy donors did. At C4D1, TCR diversity had climbed significantly for CD4+ cells, though not for CD8+ cells.

This chain connects TRBV7-2 to TRBJ2-7; 9 nucleotides agree with TRBD2. This clonotype originated in a human donor with classical Hodgkin lymphoma. Sequences were derived from peripheral blood mononuclear cells (PBMCs), sampled before the fourth cycle of nivolumab. CDR3 amino acids: CASSPPLGGREYEQYF. In DNA, the CDR3 is TGTGCCAGCAGCCCCCCCCTTGGCGGGAGGGAATACGAGCAGTACTTC.